Listed here are 6 T cell receptor beta chains from one sample, sequenced in a study of T cell responses to AZD1222 COVID-19 vaccine. Method: immunoSEQ multiplex PCR; TCRdb's copy keeps in-frame clones and lacks some. The data hold about 150,000 clones, with 90% observed a single time. This material consisted of peripheral blood, taken 28 days after the second AZD1222 dose. Receptors were obtained from an adult who received the AZD1222 COVID-19 vaccine.

The chain joins TRBV28 to TRBJ2-3; D unresolved. The CDR3 extends over 17 amino acids. Trimming took off 7 bases at V and 4 bases at J, with 24 bases between the two ends. The germline gives CDR1 MDHEN, CDR2 SYDVKM. CDR3 DNA sequence: TGTGCCAGCACCTTAAGGTCGGGCCGGAGAGGCCCAGATACGCAGTATTTT. Encoded protein: CASTLRSGRRGPDTQYF.

This chain uses TRBV6-1 with TRBJ2-2, with 7 bases aligning to TRBD1. The CDR3 covers 16 residues. CDR1 is MNHNS, CDR2 SASEGT, per germline. The V segment lost 2 bases and the J segment 2 bases; nucleotides outside the gene matches: 5. CDR3 in amino acids: CASSEPQGVNTGELFF. For the CDR3, the DNA is TGTGCCAGCAGTGAACCGCAGGGGGTTAACACCGGGGAGCTGTTTTTT.

This chain uses TRBV5-1 with TRBJ2-2, with D maybe TRBD2 (5 bases). This CDR3 spans 14 amino acids. The germline gives CDR1 SGHRS, CDR2 YFSETQ. The V gene lost 10 bases and the J gene lost 0 bases, with 13 bases spanning the gap. The CDR3 loop is CAGSEGANTGELFF. In DNA form, the CDR3 reads TGCGCCGGATCAGAGGGTGCGAACACCGGGGAGCTGTTTTTT.

This clone was counted once. The chain recombines TRBV6-6 with TRBJ1-6; 7 positions match TRBD1. Trimming at V came to 7 bases and at J to 7 bases, leaving 7 bases not matched to a gene. CDR3 length equals 14 residues. Germline V gives CDR1 MNHNY, CDR2 SVGAGI (reference sequence). The CDR3 is CASTAGTVNSPLHF. In DNA, the CDR3 is TGTGCCAGCACCGCCGGGACAGTGAATTCACCCCTCCACTTT.

V gene TRBV6-5 combines with J gene TRBJ2-6; D not resolved. V lost 0 bases and J 3 bases, leaving 0 bases between the germline ends. CDR3 size: 13 residues. CDR1 MNHEY and CDR2 SVGAGI come from the germline V gene. The CDR3 region has the DNA TGTGCCAGCAGTTACTCTGGGGCCAACGTCCTGACTTTC. Translating gives CASSYSGANVLTF.

V usage is TRBV3-1 (or the pseudogene TRBV3-2) and J usage is TRBJ1-1; D gene ambiguous. Trimming shortened V by 3 bases and J by 0 bases, and 8 bases separated the two germline ends. Germline CDR1 reads LGHDT; CDR2 reads YNNKEL (reference sequence). This CDR3 is built from 14 residues. The CDR3 nucleotides are TGTGCCAGCAGCCAGGGCAGTGTGAACACTGAAGCTTTCTTT. Translation: CASSQGSVNTEAFF.